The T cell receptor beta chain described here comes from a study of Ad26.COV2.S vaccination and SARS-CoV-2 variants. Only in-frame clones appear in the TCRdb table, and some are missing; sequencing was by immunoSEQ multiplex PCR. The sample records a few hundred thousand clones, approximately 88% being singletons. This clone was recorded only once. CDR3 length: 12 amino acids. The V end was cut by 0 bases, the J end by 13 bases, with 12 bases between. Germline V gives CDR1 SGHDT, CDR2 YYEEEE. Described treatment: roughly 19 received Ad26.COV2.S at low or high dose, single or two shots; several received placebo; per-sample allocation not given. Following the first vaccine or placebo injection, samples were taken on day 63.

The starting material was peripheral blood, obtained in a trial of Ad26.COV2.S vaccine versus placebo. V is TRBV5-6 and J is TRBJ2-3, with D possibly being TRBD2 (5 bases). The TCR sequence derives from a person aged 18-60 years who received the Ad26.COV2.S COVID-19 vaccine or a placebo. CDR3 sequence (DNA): TGTGCCAGCAGCTTGGAGTGGGGAGTGGAGTATTTT. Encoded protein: CASSLEWGVEYF.